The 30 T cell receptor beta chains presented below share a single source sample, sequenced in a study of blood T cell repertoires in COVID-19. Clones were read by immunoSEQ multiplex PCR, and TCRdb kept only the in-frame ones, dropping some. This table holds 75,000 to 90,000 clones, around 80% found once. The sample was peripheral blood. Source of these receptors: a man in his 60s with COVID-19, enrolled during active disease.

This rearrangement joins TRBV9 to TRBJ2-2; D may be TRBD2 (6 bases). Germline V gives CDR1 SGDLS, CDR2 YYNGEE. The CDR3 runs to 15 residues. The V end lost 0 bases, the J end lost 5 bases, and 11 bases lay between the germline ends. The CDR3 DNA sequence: TGTGCCAGCAGCGTAGTCGGGGGAGCAACCGGGGAGCTGTTTTTT. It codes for CASSVVGGATGELFF.

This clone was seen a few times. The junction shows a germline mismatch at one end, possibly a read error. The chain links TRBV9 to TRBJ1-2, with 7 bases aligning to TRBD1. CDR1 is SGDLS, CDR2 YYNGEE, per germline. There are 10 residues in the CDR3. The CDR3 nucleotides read TGTGCCAGCAGCCCAGGGACAGCCGGCTTC. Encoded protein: CASSPGTAGF.

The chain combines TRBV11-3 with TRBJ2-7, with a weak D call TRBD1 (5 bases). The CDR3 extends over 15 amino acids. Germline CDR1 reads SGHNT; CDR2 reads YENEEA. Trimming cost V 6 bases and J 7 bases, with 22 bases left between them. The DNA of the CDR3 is TGTGCCAGCAGTTCTACGGCAGGGTTGCCCGAAGAGCAGTACTTC. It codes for CASSSTAGLPEEQYF.

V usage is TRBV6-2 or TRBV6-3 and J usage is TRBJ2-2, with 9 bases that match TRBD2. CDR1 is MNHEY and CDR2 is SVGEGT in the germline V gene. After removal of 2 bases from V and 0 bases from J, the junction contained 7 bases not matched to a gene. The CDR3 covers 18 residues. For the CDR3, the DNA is TGTGCCAGCAGTTACGGGAAGATAGCGGGAGCGAACACCGGGGAGCTGTTTTTT. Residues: CASSYGKIAGANTGELFF.

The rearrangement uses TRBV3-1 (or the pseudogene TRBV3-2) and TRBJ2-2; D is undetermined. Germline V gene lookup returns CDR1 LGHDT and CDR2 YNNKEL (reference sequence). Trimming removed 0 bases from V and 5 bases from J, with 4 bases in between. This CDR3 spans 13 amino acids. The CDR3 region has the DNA TGTGCCAGCAGCCAAGATTTAACCGGGGAGCTGTTTTTT. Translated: CASSQDLTGELFF.

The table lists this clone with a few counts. The CDR3 spells CASSSRGDGKLFF. As DNA, the CDR3 is TGTGCCAGCAGCTCGCGGGGGGATGGAAAACTGTTTTTT. This rearrangement joins TRBV5-6 to TRBJ1-4; a weak D match, TRBD1 (5 bases). Deletions cut 3 bases from V and 10 bases from J, with 13 bases between. The CDR3 has 13 amino acids. Per germline, CDR1 SGHDT and CDR2 YYEEEE.

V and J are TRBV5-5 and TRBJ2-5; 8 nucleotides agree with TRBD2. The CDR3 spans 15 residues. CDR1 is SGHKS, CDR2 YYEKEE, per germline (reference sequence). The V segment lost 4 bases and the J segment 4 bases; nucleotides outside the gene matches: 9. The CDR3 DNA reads TGTGCCAGCAGCCTAACGGGGGGGGTGGCAGAGACCCAGTACTTC. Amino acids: CASSLTGGVAETQYF.

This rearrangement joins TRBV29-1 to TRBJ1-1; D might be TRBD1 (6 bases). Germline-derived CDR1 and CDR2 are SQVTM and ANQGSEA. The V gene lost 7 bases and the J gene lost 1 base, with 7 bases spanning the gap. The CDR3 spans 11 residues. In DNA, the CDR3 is TGCAGCGCGACAGGGAACACTGAAGCTTTCTTT. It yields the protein CSATGNTEAFF.

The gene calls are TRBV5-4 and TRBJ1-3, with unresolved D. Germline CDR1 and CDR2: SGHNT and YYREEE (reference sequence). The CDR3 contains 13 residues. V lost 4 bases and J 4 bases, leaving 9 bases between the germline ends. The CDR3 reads CASSPPRGNTIYF. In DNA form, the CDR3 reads TGTGCCAGCAGCCCCCCTAGAGGAAACACCATATATTTT.

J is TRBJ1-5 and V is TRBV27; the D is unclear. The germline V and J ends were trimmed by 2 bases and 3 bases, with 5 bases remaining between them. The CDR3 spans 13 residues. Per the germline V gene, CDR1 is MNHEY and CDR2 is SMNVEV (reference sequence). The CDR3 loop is CASSLGLNQPQHF. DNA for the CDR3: TGTGCCAGCAGTTTAGGGCTCAATCAGCCCCAGCATTTT.

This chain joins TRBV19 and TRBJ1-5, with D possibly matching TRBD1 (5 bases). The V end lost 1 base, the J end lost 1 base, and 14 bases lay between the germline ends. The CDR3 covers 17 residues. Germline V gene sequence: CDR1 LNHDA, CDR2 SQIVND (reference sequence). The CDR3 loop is CASSIGGGTWSNQPQHF. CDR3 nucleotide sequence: TGTGCCAGTAGTATAGGGGGGGGTACATGGAGCAATCAGCCCCAGCATTTT. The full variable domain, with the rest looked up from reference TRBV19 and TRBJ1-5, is DGGITQSPKYLFRKEGQNVTLSCEQNLNHDAMYWYRQDPGQGLRLIYYSQIVNDFQKGDIAEGYSVSREKKESFPLTVTSAQKNPTAFYLCASSIGGGTWSNQPQHFGDGTRLSIL.

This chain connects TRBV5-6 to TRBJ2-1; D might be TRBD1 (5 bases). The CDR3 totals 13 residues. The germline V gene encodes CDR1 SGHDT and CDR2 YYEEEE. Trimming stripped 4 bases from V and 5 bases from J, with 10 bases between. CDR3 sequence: CASSPDRNNEQFF. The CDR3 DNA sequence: TGTGCCAGCAGCCCCGACAGAAACAATGAGCAGTTCTTC.

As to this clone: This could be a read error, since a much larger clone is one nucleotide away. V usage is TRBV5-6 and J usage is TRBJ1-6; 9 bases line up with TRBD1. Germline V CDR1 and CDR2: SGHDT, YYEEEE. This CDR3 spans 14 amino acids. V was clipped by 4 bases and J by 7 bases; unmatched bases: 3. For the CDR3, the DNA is TGTGCCAGCAGCGCGGACAGGGGAAATTCACCCCTCCACTTT. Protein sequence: CASSADRGNSPLHF.

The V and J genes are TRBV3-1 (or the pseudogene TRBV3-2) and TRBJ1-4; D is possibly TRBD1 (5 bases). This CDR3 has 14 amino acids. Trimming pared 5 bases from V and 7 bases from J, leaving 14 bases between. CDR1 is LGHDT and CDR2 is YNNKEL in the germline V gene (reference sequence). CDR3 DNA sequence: TGTGCCAGCAGCGGGTGGGGAGGGGCTGAAAAACTGTTTTTT. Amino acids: CASSGWGGAEKLFF.

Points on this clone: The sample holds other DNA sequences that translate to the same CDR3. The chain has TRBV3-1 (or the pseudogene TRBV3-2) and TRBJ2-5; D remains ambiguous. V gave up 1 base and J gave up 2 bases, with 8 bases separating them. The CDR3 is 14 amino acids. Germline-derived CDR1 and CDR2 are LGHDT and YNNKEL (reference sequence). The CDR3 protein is CASSQVSRQETQYF. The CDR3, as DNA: TGTGCCAGCAGCCAAGTTTCCAGGCAAGAGACCCAGTACTTC.

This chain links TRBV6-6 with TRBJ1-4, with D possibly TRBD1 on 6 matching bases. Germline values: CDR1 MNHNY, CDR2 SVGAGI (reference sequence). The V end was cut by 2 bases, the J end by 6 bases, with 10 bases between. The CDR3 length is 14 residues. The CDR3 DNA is TGTGCCAGCAGTTACGGGGGCACGGATGAAAAACTGTTTTTT. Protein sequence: CASSYGGTDEKLFF.

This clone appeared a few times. In DNA form, the CDR3 reads TGTGCCATTTTCAACCCCAGCTCTGGAAACACCATATATTTT. The encoded protein is CAIFNPSSGNTIYF. The V call is TRBV15, the J call TRBJ1-3; no reliable D call. Germline V gene sequence: CDR1 LNHNV, CDR2 YYDKDF (reference sequence). Trimming took off 10 bases at V and 0 bases at J, with 13 bases between the two ends. The CDR3 runs 14 residues.

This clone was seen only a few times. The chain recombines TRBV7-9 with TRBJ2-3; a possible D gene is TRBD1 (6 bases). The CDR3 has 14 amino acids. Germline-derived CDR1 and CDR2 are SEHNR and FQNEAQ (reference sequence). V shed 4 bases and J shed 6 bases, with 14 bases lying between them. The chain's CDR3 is CASSSRGSSDTQYF. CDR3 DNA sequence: TGTGCCAGCAGCTCCAGGGGTTCGAGTGATACGCAGTATTTT.

CDR3 amino acids: CAWSADRPFYEQYF. The CDR3 DNA reads as TGTGCCTGGAGTGCCGACAGGCCATTCTACGAGCAGTACTTC. The rearrangement links TRBV30 to TRBJ2-7, with D possibly TRBD1 on 6 matching bases. Germline loops: CDR1 GTSNPN, CDR2 SVGIG (reference sequence). The CDR3 consists of 14 residues. Deletions cut 1 base from V and 3 bases from J, with 13 bases between.

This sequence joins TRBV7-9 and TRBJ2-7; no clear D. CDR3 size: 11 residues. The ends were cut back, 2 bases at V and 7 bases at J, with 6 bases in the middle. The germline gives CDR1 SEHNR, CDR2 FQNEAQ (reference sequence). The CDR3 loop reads CASSLLLEQYF. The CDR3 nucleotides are TGTGCCAGCAGCTTACTCCTAGAGCAGTACTTC. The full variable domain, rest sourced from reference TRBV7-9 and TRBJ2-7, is DTGVSQNPRHKITKRGQNVTFRCDPISEHNRLYWYRQTLGQGPEFLTYFQNEAQLEKSRLLSDRFSAERPKGSFSTLEIQRTEQGDSAMYLCASSLLLEQYFGPGTRLTVT.

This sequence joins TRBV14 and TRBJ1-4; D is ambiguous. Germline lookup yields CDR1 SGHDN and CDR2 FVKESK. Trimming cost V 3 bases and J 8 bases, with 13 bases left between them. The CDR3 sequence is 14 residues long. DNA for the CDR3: TGTGCCAGCAGCCAGCAGGCCTTGGGCGAAAAACTGTTTTTT. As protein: CASSQQALGEKLFF.

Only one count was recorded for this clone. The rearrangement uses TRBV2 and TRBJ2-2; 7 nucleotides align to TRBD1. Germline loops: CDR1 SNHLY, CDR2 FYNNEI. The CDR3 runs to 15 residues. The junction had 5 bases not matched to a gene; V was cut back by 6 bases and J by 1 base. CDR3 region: CASSDGTENTGELFF. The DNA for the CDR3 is TGTGCCAGCAGCGACGGGACAGAGAACACCGGGGAGCTGTTTTTT.

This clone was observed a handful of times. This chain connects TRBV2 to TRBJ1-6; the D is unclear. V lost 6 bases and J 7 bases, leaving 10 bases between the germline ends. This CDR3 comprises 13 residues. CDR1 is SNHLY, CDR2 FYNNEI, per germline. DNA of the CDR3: TGTGCCAGCAGGCCCAGAAAGAATTCACCCCTCCACTTT. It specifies CASRPRKNSPLHF.

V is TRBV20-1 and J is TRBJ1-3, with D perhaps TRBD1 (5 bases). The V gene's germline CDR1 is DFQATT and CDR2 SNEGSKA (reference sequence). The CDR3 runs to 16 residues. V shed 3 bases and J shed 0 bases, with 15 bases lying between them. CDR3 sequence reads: CSASPPQGSSGNTIYF. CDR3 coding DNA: TGCAGTGCTAGTCCGCCCCAGGGTTCCTCTGGAAACACCATATATTTT.

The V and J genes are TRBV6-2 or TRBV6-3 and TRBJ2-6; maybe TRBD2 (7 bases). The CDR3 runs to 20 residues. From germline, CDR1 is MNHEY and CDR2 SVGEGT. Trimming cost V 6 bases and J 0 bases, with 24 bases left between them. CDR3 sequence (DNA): TGTGCCAGCAGCCAGAACTTGGTGGGGGGGCCAGTCTCTGGGGCCAACGTCCTGACTTTC. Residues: CASSQNLVGGPVSGANVLTF.

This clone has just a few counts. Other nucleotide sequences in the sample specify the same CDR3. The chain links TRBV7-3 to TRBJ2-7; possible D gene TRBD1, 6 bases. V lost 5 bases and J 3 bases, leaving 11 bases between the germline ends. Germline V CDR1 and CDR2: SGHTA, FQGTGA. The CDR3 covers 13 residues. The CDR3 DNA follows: TGTGCCAGCAGCCGAGACAGGAGCTACGAGCAGTACTTC. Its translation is CASSRDRSYEQYF. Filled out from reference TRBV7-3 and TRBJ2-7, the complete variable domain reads GAGVSQTPSNKVTEKGKYVELRCDPISGHTALYWYRQSLGQGPEFLIYFQGTGAADDSGLPNDRFFAVRPEGSVSTLKIQRTERGDSAVYLCASSRDRSYEQYFGPGTRLTVT.

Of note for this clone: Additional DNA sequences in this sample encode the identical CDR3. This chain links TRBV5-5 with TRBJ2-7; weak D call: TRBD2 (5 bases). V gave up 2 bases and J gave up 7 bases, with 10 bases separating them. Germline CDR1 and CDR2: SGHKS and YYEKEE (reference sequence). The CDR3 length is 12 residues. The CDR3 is CASSFTGEEQYF. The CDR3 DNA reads TGTGCCAGCAGCTTTACCGGGGAGGAGCAGTACTTC.

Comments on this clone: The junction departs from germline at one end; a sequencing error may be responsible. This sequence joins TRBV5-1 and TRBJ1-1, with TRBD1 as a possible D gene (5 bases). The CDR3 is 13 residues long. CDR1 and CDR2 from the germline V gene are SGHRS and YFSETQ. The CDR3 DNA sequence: TGCGCCAGCCGAGGCGGGGGGAACGCTGAAGCTTTCTTT. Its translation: CASRGGGNAEAFF.

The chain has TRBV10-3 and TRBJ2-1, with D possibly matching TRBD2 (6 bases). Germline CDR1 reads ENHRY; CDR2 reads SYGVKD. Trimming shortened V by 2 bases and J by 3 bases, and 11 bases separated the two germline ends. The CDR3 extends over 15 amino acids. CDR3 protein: CAISEAGPSYNEQFF. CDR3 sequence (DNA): TGTGCCATCAGTGAGGCGGGACCTAGCTACAATGAGCAGTTCTTC.

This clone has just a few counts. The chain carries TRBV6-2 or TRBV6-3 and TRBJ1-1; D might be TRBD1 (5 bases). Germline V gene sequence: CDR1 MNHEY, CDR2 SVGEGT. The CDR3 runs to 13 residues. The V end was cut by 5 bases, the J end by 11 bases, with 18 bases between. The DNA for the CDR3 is TGTGCCAGCAGTCCCGGACAAGTTAGTAGGGCTTTCTTT. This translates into CASSPGQVSRAFF.